Below, 7 T cell receptor beta chains from the same sample are listed, as sequenced in a study of OX40 agonist ivuxolimab in advanced cancers. The assay was immunoSEQ multiplex PCR, and TCRdb's table has in-frame clones only and misses some. The sample records around 51,000 clones, approximately 90% being singletons. The sample here was CD4+ or CD8+ T cells sorted from blood, taken in a trial of the OX40 agonist ivuxolimab. The source of these receptors is an adult with an advanced solid tumor such as melanoma, head and neck, liver or kidney cancer.

This sequence joins TRBV6-5 and TRBJ1-1; D is perhaps TRBD1 (6 bases). This CDR3 contains 14 residues. Trimming took 2 bases from V and 4 from J, leaving 11 bases between them. CDR1 and CDR2 from the germline V gene are MNHEY and SVGAGI. The CDR3 DNA is TGTGCCAGCAGTTACGAGGGGGGAGTCACTGAAGCTTTCTTT. It codes for CASSYEGGVTEAFF.

CDR3 sequence: CASSRDGATNEKLFF. CDR3 DNA: TGTGCCAGCAGCCGGGACGGTGCAACTAATGAAAAACTGTTTTTT. The chain is built from TRBV11-3 and TRBJ1-4; TRBD1 might be the D (5 bases). Germline CDR1 reads SGHNT; CDR2 reads YENEEA. CDR3 length: 15 amino acids. V was trimmed by 5 bases and J by 0 bases, leaving 10 bases between them.

The J gene is TRBJ1-1, the V gene TRBV27, with D unresolved. The germline gives CDR1 MNHEY, CDR2 SMNVEV (reference sequence). V lost 3 bases and J 7 bases, leaving 27 bases between the germline ends. The CDR3 is 18 amino acids. The CDR3 nucleotides are TGTGCCAGCAGTTTTTCGGGGTTGTCAACCGGAGGGTGGAGTGAAGCTTTCTTT. Its protein product is CASSFSGLSTGGWSEAFF.

Concerning this clone: The same CDR3 also results from other DNA sequences found in this sample. The chain employs TRBV6-5 and TRBJ2-5; weak D call: TRBD2 (5 bases). V was trimmed by 8 bases and J by 5 bases, leaving 6 bases between them. This CDR3 spans 10 amino acids. From germline, CDR1 is MNHEY and CDR2 SVGAGI. The CDR3 loop reads CASGGETQYF. The CDR3, as DNA: TGTGCCAGCGGAGGTGAGACCCAGTACTTC.

The chain is built from TRBV27 and TRBJ1-1; the D is unclear. The ends were cut back, 8 bases at V and 1 base at J, with 14 bases in the middle. This CDR3 spans 14 amino acids. Germline CDR1 is MNHEY and CDR2 is SMNVEV (reference sequence). DNA of the CDR3: TGTGCCAGCGGCCTTTTTGGCCCGAACACTGAAGCTTTCTTT. It encodes CASGLFGPNTEAFF.

This chain links TRBV9 with TRBJ2-1, with TRBD2 matching 10 bases. V was pared by 3 bases and J by 8 bases, with 20 bases of the junction left unmatched. The CDR3 loop spans 19 amino acids. In germline, CDR1 is SGDLS, CDR2 YYNGEE. The CDR3 spells CASSEFGLAGEILGDEQFF. DNA for the CDR3: TGTGCCAGCAGCGAGTTTGGGCTAGCGGGGGAAATTCTAGGGGATGAGCAGTTCTTC.

V usage is TRBV27 and J usage is TRBJ1-3; no clear D gene. The CDR3 consists of 13 residues. V lost 0 bases to trimming and J lost 4 bases, with 4 bases between them. CDR1 and CDR2 from the germline V gene are MNHEY and SMNVEV (reference sequence). The CDR3 protein is CASSLSSGNTIYF. The CDR3 coding sequence is TGTGCCAGCAGTTTATCTTCCGGAAACACCATATATTTT.